The rows below give T cell receptor beta chains drawn from one sample of a study of T-cell memory formation after mild COVID-19. TCRdb re-called the 5' RACE reads with MiXCR, one entry per CDR3 protein. The sample has about 400,000 distinct CDR3 sequences; about a sixth are singletons. The specimen sequenced was PBMCs or a T cell subset sorted from them (not recorded which). The receptors were sampled from a man aged 18 to 30 who had mild COVID-19 (a few samples of this study predate the infection). Cell type and time point are not known. Both conserved end residues are part of each CDR3. The order of the fields is V gene, D gene, J gene, clone size, CDR3 DNA, CDR3 protein. D genes are given only for firm matches. Clone size, where shown, is once, few, many, or a class for clones that have expanded.

TRBV6-2/TRBV6-3	-	TRBJ2-1	-	TGTGCCAGCAGTTGGAGCGGCCCCTACAATGAGCAGTTCTTC	CASSWSGPYNEQFF
TRBV6-2/TRBV6-3	TRBD1	TRBJ1-5	-	TGTGCCAGCAGTGGACAGGGCCGTGGGCATTTT	CASSGQGRGHF
TRBV5-1	TRBD1	TRBJ2-2	many	TGCGCCAGCAGCCCGGGACAGGCGACCGGGGAGCTGTTTTTT	CASSPGQATGELFF
TRBV7-7	-	TRBJ2-5	-	TGTGCCAGCAGCTTAGAGAACAGACAAGAGACCCAGTACTTC	CASSLENRQETQYF
TRBV6-1	TRBD1	TRBJ1-2	-	TGTGCCAGCAGCTCGAAGGACAGGGGTAAAGAAGGCTACACCTTC	CASSSKDRGKEGYTF
TRBV28	-	TRBJ1-2	-	TGTGCCAGCAGAAAAAGGGCGGAATATGGCTACACCTTC	CASRKRAEYGYTF
TRBV4-3	-	TRBJ2-3	-	TGCGCCAGCAGCCTGACAAGAAGCGCTGCGGATACGCAGTATTTT	CASSLTRSAADTQYF
TRBV29-1	-	TRBJ2-2	few	TGCAGCGTGGGAGGTCGGGGGCGCACCGGGGAGCTGTTTTTT	CSVGGRGRTGELFF
TRBV28	-	TRBJ1-1	many	TGTGCCAGCACCCTATATGGGACCACTGAAGCTTTCTTT	CASTLYGTTEAFF
TRBV7-8	-	TRBJ1-1	few	TGTGCCAGCAGCTTAGGACGGGGGGGCAGGGACACTGAAGCTTTCTTT	CASSLGRGGRDTEAFF
TRBV7-2	-	TRBJ2-2	-	TGTGCCAGCAGTTTTGCCTTCAGGGGAGGGGGGAACACCGGGGAGCTGTTTTTT	CASSFAFRGGGNTGELFF
TRBV6-5	-	TRBJ1-1	-	TGTGCCAGCAGTGTGTCAGGGTTAATGAACACTGAAGCTTTCTTT	CASSVSGLMNTEAFF
TRBV11-2	TRBD2	TRBJ2-1	-	TGTGCCAGCAGCTTGCCCGGGGGACTAGCCCTCAATAATGAGCAGTTCTTC	CASSLPGGLALNNEQFF
TRBV7-9	-	TRBJ1-2	-	TGTGCCAGCAGCTTAGAAGTGAGTGGGGCGGAAAGCTATGGCTACACCTTC	CASSLEVSGAESYGYTF
TRBV5-1	-	TRBJ2-3	many	TGCGCCAGCAGCTTGGCCTGGGGGGGCGATACGCAGTATTTT	CASSLAWGGDTQYF
TRBV4-3	TRBD1	TRBJ1-2	few	TGCGCCAGCAGCCCGGCCGGGACAGGGGACTATGGCTACACCTTC	CASSPAGTGDYGYTF
TRBV7-3	TRBD1	TRBJ2-3	many	TGTGCCAGCAGCTTAGGGACAGCTAGCACAGATACGCAGTATTTT	CASSLGTASTDTQYF
TRBV6-5	-	TRBJ1-6	-	TGTGCCAGCAGTCCTGCGGAATCACCCCTCCACTTT	CASSPAESPLHF
TRBV20-1	-	TRBJ1-1	-	TGCAGTGCTAGAGAAGGTGACAAGAACACTGAAGCTTTCTTT	CSAREGDKNTEAFF
TRBV5-1	TRBD2	TRBJ2-7	few	TGCGCCAGCAGCCCTATCCGGGGGGGACCTAGAGAGCAGTACTTC	CASSPIRGGPREQYF
TRBV20-1	-	TRBJ1-1	-	TGCAGTGCTACGGGATGGGAGAGCACTGAAGCTTTCTTT	CSATGWESTEAFF
TRBV4-2	TRBD2	TRBJ2-3	-	TGTGCCAGCAGCCTGGGCGGGGGGACTAGCACAGATACGCAGTATTTT	CASSLGGGTSTDTQYF
TRBV5-1	TRBD2	TRBJ2-1	-	TGCGCCAGCAGCTGGCGGAGACTAGCGGGGGCACGCTCCTACAATGAGCAGTTCTTC	CASSWRRLAGARSYNEQFF
TRBV5-1	TRBD1	TRBJ2-3	-	TGCGCCAGCAGCTTGGCGGGACAGGGGGTGGAAGATACGCAGTATTTT	CASSLAGQGVEDTQYF
TRBV20-1	TRBD2	TRBJ2-1	few	TGCAGTGCCCGGAGCGGGGGGGCTGTCAATGAGCAGTTCTTC	CSARSGGAVNEQFF
TRBV4-3	-	TRBJ1-2	few	TGCGCCAGCAGCCAAGATTGGGTGGAGGTCTATGGCTACACCTTC	CASSQDWVEVYGYTF
TRBV7-3	TRBD1	TRBJ2-1	-	TGTGCCAGCAGCTCGGGACAGGTCTACAATGAGCAGTTCTTC	CASSSGQVYNEQFF
TRBV27	-	TRBJ2-3	few	TGTGCCAGCCTCGCACAAGGCACAGATACGCAGTATTTT	CASLAQGTDTQYF
TRBV5-5	-	TRBJ2-1	-	TGTGCCAGCAGCGTAGGGAACAATGAGCAGTTCTTC	CASSVGNNEQFF
TRBV20-1	-	TRBJ1-1	few	TGCAGTGCTAGAACGAGCACTGAAGCTTTCTTT	CSARTSTEAFF
TRBV10-3	TRBD1	TRBJ1-1	-	TGTGCCATCAGTGCCTCCTATCGGCCGACAGGGTTGAACACTGAAGCTTTCTTT	CAISASYRPTGLNTEAFF
TRBV12-3/TRBV12-4	-	TRBJ2-3	-	TGTGCCACTAGTAAGAAACTGAACACAGATACGCAGTATTTT	CATSKKLNTDTQYF
TRBV11-2	TRBD2	TRBJ2-2	-	TGTGCCAGCATCCCGCCACTGGCGGGGGGGCCTGGGACCGGGGAGCTGTTTTTT	CASIPPLAGGPGTGELFF
TRBV13	-	TRBJ1-1	-	TGTGCCAGCAGCACCGGTGGGGGGGGTGGCACTGAAGCTTTCTTT	CASSTGGGGGTEAFF
TRBV7-2	TRBD1	TRBJ2-3	few	TGTGCCAGCAGCCCCGGGACAGGGTGGGCGACCCTGTATTTT	CASSPGTGWATLYF
TRBV4-3	TRBD1	TRBJ1-1	few	TGCGCCAGCGGTTATACAGGGGGCAACACTGAAGCTTTCTTT	CASGYTGGNTEAFF
TRBV12-3/TRBV12-4	TRBD1	TRBJ1-1	few	TGTGCCAGCAGTAGGGGGCTTTTGGGGGCTTTCTTT	CASSRGLLGAFF
TRBV6-6	-	TRBJ2-2	-	TGTGCCAGCAGTTACGTCCGTGGGGCTGGCGGGGAGCTGTTTTTT	CASSYVRGAGGELFF
TRBV3-1	TRBD2	TRBJ2-7	-	TGTGCCAGCAGCCAAGGAATAGCGGGGAGACCCTACGAGCAGTACTTC	CASSQGIAGRPYEQYF
TRBV7-2	TRBD2	TRBJ2-3	-	TGTGCCAGCAGCTTGGGGAGTAGCGGGGCTTCTACGCAGTATTTT	CASSLGSSGASTQYF
TRBV4-3	TRBD2	TRBJ2-4	-	TGCGCCAGCAGCCAGTCACTAGCGGGGGGCAAAAACATTCAGTACTTC	CASSQSLAGGKNIQYF
TRBV19	-	TRBJ1-1	-	TGTGCCAGTAGTAAAGTTCAGATGAACACTGAAGCTTTCTTT	CASSKVQMNTEAFF
TRBV3-1	-	TRBJ1-1	few	TGTGCCAGCAGCCGACAAGCTAACACTGAAGCTTTCTTT	CASSRQANTEAFF
TRBV7-2	-	TRBJ2-5	few	TGTGCCAGCAGATGGGACGGACCAGAGACCCAGTACTTC	CASRWDGPETQYF
TRBV15	-	TRBJ2-7	few	TGTGCCACCAGCAGAGCAAGGGCCTCGCGTGGGTACTTC	CATSRARASRGYF
TRBV6-5	-	TRBJ2-7	-	TGTGCCAGCATGGCCACCAGCTCCTACGAGCAGTACTTC	CASMATSSYEQYF